This T cell receptor (beta chain) appears in the sequencing data of a study of T cells in localized non-small cell lung cancer. Deletions cut 5 bases from V and 0 bases from J, with 10 bases between. The germline V gene has CDR1 SGHTA and CDR2 FQGNSA. The CDR3 is 14 residues long. Some clones are missing from TCRdb's copy, which holds only in-frame ones; the method was immunoSEQ multiplex PCR. The sample carries fewer than 25,000 clones, about 91% recorded once. Concerning this clone: No antigen is known for it.

Findings of the study overall: Clonality peaked in uninvolved adjacent lung rather than tumor. Patients showing higher blood T cell density tended to see longer overall survival. The study sequenced only one region of the tumor. As a result, intratumor heterogeneity could not be excluded and remains possible. Median detection of top 100 tumor clones in adjacent lung was around 59 clones.

This clonotype was obtained from a woman aged 35 to 69 with stage I lung adenocarcinoma. The chain is built from TRBV7-2 and TRBJ1-2, with no clear D. The sequences come from peripheral blood, collected before any cancer treatment. CDR3 DNA sequence: TGTGCCAGCAGCCGCGATTCAGCTAACTATGGCTACACCTTC. As protein: CASSRDSANYGYTF.